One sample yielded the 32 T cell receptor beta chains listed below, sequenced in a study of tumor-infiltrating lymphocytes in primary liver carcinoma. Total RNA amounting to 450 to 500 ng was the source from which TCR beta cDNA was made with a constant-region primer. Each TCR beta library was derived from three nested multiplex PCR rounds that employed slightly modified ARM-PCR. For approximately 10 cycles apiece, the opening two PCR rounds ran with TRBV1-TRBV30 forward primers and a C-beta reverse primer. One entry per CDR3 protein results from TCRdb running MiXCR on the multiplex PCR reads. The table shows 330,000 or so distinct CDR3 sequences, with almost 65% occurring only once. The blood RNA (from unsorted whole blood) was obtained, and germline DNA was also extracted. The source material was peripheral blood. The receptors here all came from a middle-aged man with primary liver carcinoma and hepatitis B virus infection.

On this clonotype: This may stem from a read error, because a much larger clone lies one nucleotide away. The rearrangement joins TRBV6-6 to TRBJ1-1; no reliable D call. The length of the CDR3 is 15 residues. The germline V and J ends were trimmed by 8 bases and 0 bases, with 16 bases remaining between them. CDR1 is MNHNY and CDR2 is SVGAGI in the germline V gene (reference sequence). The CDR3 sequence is CASGHGSALNTEAFF. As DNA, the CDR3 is TGTGCCAGCGGTCACGGTTCAGCTTTGAACACTGAAGCTTTCTTT.

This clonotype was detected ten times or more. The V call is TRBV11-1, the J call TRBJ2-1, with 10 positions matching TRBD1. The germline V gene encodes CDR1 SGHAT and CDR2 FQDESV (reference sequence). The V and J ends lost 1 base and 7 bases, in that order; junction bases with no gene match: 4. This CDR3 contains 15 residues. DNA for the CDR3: TGTGCCAGCAGCTTAGGGACAGGGGGTAGGAATGAGCAGTTCTTC. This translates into CASSLGTGGRNEQFF.

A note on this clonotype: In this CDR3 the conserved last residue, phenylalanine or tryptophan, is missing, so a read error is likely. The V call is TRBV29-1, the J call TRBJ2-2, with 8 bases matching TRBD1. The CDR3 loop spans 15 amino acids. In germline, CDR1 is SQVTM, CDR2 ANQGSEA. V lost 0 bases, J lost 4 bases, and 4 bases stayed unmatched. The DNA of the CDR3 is TGCAGCGTTGAAGATCGCGACAGGGGCACCGGGGAGCTGTTTATT. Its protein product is CSVEDRDRGTGELFI.

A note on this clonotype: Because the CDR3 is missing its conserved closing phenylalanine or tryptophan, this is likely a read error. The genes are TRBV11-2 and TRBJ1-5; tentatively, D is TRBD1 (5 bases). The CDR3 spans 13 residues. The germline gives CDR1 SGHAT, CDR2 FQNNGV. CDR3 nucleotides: TGTGTCAGCAGTAGCCAGGGCGACCAGCCCCAGCATCTT. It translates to CVSSSQGDQPQHL.

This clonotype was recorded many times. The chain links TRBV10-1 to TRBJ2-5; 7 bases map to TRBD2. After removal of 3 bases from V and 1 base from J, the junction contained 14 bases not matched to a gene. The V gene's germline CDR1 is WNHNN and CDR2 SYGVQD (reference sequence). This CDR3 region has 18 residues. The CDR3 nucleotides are TGCGCCAGCAGTGACCGCGTGGGAAGCGGGATTATCCAAGAGACCCAGTACTTC. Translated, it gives CASSDRVGSGIIQETQYF.

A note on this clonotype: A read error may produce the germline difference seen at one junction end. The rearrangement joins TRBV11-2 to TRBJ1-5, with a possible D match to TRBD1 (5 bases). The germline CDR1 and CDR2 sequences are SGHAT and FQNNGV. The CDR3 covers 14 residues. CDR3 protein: CASSPVQENQSQHF. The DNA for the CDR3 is TGTGCCAGCAGCCCGGTACAGGAAAATCAGTCCCAGCATTTT.

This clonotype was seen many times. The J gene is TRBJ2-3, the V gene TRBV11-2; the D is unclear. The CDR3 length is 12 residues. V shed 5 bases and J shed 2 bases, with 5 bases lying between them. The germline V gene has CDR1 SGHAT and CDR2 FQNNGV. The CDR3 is CASSPNTDTQYF. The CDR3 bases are TGTGCCAGCAGCCCCAACACAGATACGCAGTATTTT. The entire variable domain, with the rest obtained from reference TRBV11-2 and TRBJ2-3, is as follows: EAGVAQSPRYKIIEKRQSVAFWCNPISGHATLYWYQQILGQGPKLLIQFQNNGVVDDSQLPKDRFSAERLKGVDSTLKIQPAKLEDSAVYLCASSPNTDTQYFGPGTRLTVL.

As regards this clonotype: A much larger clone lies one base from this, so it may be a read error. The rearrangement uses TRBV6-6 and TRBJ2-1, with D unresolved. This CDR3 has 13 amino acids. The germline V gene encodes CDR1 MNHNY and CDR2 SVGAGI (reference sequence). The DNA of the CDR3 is TGTGTCAGCAGTTTAGCAGACAACAATGAGCAGTTCTTC. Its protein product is CVSSLADNNEQFF.

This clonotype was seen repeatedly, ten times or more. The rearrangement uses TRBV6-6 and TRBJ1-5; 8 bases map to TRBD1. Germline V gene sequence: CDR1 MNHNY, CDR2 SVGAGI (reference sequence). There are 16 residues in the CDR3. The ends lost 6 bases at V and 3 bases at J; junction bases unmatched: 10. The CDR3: CASRDREVTHNQPQHF. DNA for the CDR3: TGTGCCAGCAGGGACAGGGAGGTCACCCACAATCAGCCCCAGCATTTT.

The CDR3 bases are TGTGCCAGCAGTGGGGACAGGGGCCCCGGGGAGCTGTTTTTT. It encodes CASSGDRGPGELFF. This chain uses TRBV2 with TRBJ2-2, with TRBD1 matching 10 bases. Per germline, CDR1 SNHLY and CDR2 FYNNEI. The CDR3 has 14 amino acids. The J segment lost 6 bases and the V segment lost 4 bases, leaving 2 bases of the junction unmatched. The whole variable domain, filled in from reference TRBV2 and TRBJ2-2, reads EPEVTQTPSHQVTQMGQEVILRCVPISNHLYFYWYRQILGQKVEFLVSFYNNEISEKSEIFDDQFSVERPDGSNFTLKIRSTKLEDSAMYFCASSGDRGPGELFFGEGSRLTVL.

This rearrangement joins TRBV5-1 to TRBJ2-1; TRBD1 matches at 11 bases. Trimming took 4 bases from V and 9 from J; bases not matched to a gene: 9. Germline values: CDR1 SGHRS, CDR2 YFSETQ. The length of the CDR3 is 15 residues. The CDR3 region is CASSIGQGAWGEQFF. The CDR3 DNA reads TGCGCCAGCAGCATCGGACAGGGGGCGTGGGGTGAGCAGTTCTTC. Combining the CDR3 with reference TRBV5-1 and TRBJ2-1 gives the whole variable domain KAGVTQTPRYLIKTRGQQVTLSCSPISGHRSVSWYQQTPGQGLQFLFEYFSETQRNKGNFPGRFSGRQFSNSRSEMNVSTLELGDSALYLCASSIGQGAWGEQFFGPGTRLTVL.

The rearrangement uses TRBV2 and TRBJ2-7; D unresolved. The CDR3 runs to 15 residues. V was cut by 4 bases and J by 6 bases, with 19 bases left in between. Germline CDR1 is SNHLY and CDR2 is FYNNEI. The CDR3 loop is CASSGADGPLGEQYF. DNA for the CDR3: TGTGCCAGCAGTGGGGCAGACGGGCCCTTGGGCGAGCAGTACTTC.

For the CDR3, the DNA is TGTGCCATCTGTGGTGGGACTCGAGAAGAGACCCAGTACTTC. Protein product: CAICGGTREETQYF. This rearrangement joins TRBV10-3 to TRBJ2-5; tentative D call: TRBD2 (6 bases). V shed 8 bases and J shed 3 bases, with 16 bases lying between them. The CDR3 totals 14 residues. Germline CDR1 ENHRY, CDR2 SYGVKD.

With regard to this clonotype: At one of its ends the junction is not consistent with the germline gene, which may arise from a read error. The CDR3 bases are TGTGCCAGTAGTTTAATGGGGAATCGGGACAATGAGCATTTCTTC. It encodes CASSLMGNRDNEHFF. The chain recombines TRBV12-3 or TRBV12-4 with TRBJ2-1, with D possibly being TRBD1 (6 bases). This CDR3 comprises 15 residues.

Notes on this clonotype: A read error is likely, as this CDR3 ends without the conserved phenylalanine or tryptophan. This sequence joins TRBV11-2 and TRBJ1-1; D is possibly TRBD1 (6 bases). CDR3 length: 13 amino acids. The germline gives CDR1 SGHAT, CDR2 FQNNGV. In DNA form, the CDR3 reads TGTGTCAGCAGCTTAGACAGGACCACTGAAGCTTTCTCT. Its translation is CVSSLDRTTEAFS.

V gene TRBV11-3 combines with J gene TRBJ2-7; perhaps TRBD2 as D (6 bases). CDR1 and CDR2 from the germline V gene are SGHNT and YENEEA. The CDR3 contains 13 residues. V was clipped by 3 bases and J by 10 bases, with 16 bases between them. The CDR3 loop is CASSFLEGSNQYF. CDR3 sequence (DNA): TGTGCCAGCAGCTTTCTGGAGGGCTCCAACCAGTACTTC.

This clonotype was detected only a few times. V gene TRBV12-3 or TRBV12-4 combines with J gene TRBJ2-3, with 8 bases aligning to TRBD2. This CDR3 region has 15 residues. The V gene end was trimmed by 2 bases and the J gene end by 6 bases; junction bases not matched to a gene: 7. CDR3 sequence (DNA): TGTGCCAGCAGTTTACTTAGCGGGATATTTGATACGCAGTATTTT. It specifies CASSLLSGIFDTQYF.

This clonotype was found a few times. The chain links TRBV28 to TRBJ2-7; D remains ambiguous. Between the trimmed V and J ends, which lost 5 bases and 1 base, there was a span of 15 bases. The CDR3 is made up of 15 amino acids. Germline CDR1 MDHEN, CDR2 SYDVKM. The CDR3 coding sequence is TGTGCCAGCAGTAGGGAACGTCAGGATTCCTACGAGCAGTACTTC. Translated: CASSRERQDSYEQYF.

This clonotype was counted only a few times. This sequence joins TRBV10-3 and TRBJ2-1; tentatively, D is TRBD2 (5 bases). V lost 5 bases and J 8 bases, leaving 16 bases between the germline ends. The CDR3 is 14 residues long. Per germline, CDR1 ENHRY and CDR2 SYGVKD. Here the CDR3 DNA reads TGTGCCATCAGTCTCGGTCTAGCTTCGGATGAGCAGTTCTTC. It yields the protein CAISLGLASDEQFF.

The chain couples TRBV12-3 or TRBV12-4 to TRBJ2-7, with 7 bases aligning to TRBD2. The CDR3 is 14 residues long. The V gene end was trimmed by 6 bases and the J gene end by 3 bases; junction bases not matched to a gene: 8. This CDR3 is CASSKSTSVYEQYF. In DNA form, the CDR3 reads TGTGCCAGCAGCAAGAGTACTAGCGTCTACGAGCAGTACTTC.

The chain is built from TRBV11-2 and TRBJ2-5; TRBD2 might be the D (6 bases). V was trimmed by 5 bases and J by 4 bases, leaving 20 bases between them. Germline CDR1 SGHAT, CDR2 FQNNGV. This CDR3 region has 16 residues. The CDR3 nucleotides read TGTGCCAGCAGCGTCATAAGGCTAGAGGGAGGAGAGACCCAGTACTTC. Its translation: CASSVIRLEGGETQYF.

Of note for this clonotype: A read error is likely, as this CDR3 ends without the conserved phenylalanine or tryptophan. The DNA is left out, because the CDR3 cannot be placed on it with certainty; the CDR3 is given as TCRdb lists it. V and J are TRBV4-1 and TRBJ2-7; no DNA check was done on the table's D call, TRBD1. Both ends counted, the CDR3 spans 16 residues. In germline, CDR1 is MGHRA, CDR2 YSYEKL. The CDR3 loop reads CASRLTEDRGLYERYL.

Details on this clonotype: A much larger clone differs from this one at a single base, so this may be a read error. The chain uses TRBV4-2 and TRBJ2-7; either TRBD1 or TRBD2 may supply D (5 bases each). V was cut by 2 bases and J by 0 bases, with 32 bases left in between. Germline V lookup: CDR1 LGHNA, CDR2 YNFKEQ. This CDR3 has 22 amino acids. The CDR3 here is CASSQKVAMGETEWGYSYEQYF. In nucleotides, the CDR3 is TGTGCCAGCAGCCAAAAAGTGGCGATGGGCGAGACCGAGTGGGGGTACTCCTACGAGCAGTACTTC.

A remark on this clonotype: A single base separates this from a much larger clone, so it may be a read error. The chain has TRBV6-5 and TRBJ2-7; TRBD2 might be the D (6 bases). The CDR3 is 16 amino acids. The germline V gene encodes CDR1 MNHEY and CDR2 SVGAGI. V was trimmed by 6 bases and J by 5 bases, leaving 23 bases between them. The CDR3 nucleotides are TGTGCCAGCAGCCACCACTCCCCGGGACTCCGAAACGAGCAGTACTTC. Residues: CASSHHSPGLRNEQYF.

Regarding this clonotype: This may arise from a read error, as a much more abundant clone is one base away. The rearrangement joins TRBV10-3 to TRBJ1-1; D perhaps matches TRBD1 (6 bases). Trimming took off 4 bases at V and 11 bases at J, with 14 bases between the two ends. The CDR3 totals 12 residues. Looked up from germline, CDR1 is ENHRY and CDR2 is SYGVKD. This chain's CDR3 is CAISGGAPRAFF. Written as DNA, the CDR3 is TGTGCCATCAGTGGGGGGGCCCCGAGGGCTTTCTTT.

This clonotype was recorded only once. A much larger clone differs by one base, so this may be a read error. CDR3 coding DNA: TGCGCCAGCAGCATCCAGGACGGACCGGTCTTC. It translates to CASSIQDGPVF. The chain combines TRBV10-2 with TRBJ2-1; D ambiguous. Germline V gives CDR1 WSHSY, CDR2 SAAADI. The CDR3 is made up of 11 amino acids.

The CDR3 DNA sequence: TGCGCCAGCAGCTTCGAAGGGAGCTATGGCTACACCTTC. Amino acid sequence: CASSFEGSYGYTF. V is TRBV5-1 and J is TRBJ1-2, with D uncertain. Looked up from germline, CDR1 is SGHRS and CDR2 is YFSETQ. Trimming stripped 2 bases from V and 4 bases from J, with 9 bases between. The CDR3 runs 13 residues.

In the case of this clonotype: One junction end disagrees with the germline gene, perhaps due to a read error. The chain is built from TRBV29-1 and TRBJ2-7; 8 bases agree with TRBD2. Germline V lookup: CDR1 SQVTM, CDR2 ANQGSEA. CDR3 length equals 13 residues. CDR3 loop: CSVHGLAAGEQYF. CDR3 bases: TGCAGCGTCCACGGACTAGCTGCGGGGGAGCAGTACTTT.

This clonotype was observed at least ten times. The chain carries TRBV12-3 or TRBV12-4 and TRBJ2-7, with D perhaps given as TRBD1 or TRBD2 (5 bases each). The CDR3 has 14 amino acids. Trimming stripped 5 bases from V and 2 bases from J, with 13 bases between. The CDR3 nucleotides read TGTGCCAGCAGTCTCCGGGACGGTACCTACGAGCAGTACTTC. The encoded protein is CASSLRDGTYEQYF.

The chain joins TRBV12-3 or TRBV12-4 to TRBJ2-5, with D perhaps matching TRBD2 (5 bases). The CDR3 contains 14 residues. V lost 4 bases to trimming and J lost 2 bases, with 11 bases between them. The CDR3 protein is CASSSFSVQETQYF. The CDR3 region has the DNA TGTGCCAGCAGTTCTTTTAGCGTACAAGAGACCCAGTACTTC.

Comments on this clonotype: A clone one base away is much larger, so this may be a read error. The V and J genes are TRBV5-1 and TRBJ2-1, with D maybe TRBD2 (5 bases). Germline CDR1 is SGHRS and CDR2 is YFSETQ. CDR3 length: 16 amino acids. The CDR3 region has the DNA TGCGCCAGCCACCCGGGTTCTAGCCGCTCCTACAATGGGCAGTTCTTC. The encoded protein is CASHPGSSRSYNGQFF.

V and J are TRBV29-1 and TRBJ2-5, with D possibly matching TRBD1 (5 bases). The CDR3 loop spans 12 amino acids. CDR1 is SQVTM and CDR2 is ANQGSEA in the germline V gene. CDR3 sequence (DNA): TGCAGTGGGGCCCTTAATAAGGAGACCCAGTACTTC. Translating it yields CSGALNKETQYF.